The 3 T cell receptor beta chains below come from one sample, sequenced in a study of glioma-infiltrating T cells after dendritic cell vaccination. Method: immunoSEQ multiplex PCR; TCRdb's copy keeps in-frame clones and lacks some. This sample has 100,000 or so clones, with over 80% found just once. As for time point: after dendritic cell vaccination, including at tumor progression/relapse. The sample here was blood, taken after dendritic cell vaccination. The receptor source for this set is a human donor with glioblastoma.

V gene TRBV5-1 combines with J gene TRBJ2-1; TRBD2 matches at 13 bases. The ends lost 4 bases at V and 7 bases at J; junction bases unmatched: 5. The CDR3 has 15 amino acids. Per the germline V gene, CDR1 is SGHRS and CDR2 is YFSETQ. This CDR3 is CASSQPGLAGNEQFF. The CDR3 DNA reads as TGCGCCAGCAGCCAACCGGGACTAGCGGGAAATGAGCAGTTCTTC. The whole variable domain, filled in from reference TRBV5-1 and TRBJ2-1, reads KAGVTQTPRYLIKTRGQQVTLSCSPISGHRSVSWYQQTPGQGLQFLFEYFSETQRNKGNFPGRFSGRQFSNSRSEMNVSTLELGDSALYLCASSQPGLAGNEQFFGPGTRLTVL.

This rearrangement joins TRBV28 to TRBJ1-2, with D possibly matching TRBD1 (6 bases). CDR3 length: 14 residues. Trimming took off 6 bases at V and 2 bases at J, with 13 bases between the two ends. CDR1 and CDR2 from the germline V gene are MDHEN and SYDVKM. The CDR3 reads CASRGTGLNYGYTF. CDR3 nucleotides: TGTGCCAGCAGGGGTACAGGGTTAAACTATGGCTACACCTTC.

The chain is built from TRBV5-4 and TRBJ2-1; TRBD2 agrees at 13 bases. Germline V gene sequence: CDR1 SGHNT, CDR2 YYREEE (reference sequence). The V gene end was trimmed by 1 base and the J gene end by 8 bases; junction bases not matched to a gene: 6. This CDR3 is built from 16 residues. CDR3 amino acids: CASSLPLAGGIYEQFF. DNA of the CDR3: TGTGCCAGCAGCTTGCCACTAGCGGGAGGGATCTATGAGCAGTTCTTC.